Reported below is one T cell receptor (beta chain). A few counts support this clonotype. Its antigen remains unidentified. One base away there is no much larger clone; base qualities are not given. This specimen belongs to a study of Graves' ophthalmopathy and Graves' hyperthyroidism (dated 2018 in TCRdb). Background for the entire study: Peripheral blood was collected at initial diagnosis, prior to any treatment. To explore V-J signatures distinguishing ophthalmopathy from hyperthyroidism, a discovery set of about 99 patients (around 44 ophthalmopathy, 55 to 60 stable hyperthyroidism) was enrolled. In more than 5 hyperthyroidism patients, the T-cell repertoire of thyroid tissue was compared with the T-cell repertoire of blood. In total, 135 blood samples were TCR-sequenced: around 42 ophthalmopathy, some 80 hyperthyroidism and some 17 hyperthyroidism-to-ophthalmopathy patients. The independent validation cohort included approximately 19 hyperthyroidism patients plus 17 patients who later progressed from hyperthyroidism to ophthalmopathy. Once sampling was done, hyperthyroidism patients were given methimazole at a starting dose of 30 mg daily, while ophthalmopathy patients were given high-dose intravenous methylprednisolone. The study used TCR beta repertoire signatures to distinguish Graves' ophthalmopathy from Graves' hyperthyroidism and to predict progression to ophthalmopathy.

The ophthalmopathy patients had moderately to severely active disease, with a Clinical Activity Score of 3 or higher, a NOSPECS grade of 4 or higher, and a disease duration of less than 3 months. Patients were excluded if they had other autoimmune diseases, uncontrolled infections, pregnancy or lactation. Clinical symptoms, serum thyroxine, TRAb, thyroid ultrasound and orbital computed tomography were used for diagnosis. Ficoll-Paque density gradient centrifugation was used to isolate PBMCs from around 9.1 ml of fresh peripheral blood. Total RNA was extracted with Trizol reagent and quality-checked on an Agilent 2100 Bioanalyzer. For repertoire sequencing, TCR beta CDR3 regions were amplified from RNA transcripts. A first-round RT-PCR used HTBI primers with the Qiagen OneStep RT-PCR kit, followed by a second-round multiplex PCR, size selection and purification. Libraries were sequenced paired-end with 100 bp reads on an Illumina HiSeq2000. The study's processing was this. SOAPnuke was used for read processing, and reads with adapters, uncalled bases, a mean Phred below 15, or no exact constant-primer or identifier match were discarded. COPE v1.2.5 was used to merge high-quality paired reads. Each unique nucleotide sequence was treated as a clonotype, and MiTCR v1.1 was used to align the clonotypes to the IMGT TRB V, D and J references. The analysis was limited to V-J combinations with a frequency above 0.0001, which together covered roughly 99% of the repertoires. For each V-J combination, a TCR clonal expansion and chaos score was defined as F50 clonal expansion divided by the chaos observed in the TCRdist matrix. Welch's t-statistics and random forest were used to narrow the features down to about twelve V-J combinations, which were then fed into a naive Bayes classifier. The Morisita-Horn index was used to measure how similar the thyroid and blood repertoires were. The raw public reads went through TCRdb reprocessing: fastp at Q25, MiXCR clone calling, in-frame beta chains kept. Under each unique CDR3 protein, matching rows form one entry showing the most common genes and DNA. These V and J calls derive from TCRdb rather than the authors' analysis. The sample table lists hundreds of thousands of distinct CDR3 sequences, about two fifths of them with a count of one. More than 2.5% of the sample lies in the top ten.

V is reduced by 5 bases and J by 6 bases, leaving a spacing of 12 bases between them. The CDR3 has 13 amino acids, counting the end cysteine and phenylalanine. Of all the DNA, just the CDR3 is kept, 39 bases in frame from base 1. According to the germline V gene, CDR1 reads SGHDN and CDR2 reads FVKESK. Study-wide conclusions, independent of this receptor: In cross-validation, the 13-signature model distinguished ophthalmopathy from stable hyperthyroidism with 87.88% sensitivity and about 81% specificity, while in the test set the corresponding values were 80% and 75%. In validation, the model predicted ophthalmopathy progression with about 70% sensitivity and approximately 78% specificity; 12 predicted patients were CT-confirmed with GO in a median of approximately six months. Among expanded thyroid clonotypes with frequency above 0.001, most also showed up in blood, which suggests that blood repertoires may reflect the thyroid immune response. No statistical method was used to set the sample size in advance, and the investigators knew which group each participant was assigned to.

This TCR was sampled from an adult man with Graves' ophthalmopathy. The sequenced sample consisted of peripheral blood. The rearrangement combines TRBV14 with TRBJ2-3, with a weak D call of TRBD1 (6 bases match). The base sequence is TGTGCCAGCAGCTCAAATAGGGGGGATACGCAGTATTTT. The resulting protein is CASSSNRGDTQYF. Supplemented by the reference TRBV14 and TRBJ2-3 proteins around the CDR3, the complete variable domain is EAGVTQFPSHSVIEKGQTVTLRCDPISGHDNLYWYRRVMGKEIKFLLHFVKESKQDESGMPNNRFLAERTGGTYSTLKVQPAELEDSGVYFCASSSNRGDTQYFGPGTRLTVL.